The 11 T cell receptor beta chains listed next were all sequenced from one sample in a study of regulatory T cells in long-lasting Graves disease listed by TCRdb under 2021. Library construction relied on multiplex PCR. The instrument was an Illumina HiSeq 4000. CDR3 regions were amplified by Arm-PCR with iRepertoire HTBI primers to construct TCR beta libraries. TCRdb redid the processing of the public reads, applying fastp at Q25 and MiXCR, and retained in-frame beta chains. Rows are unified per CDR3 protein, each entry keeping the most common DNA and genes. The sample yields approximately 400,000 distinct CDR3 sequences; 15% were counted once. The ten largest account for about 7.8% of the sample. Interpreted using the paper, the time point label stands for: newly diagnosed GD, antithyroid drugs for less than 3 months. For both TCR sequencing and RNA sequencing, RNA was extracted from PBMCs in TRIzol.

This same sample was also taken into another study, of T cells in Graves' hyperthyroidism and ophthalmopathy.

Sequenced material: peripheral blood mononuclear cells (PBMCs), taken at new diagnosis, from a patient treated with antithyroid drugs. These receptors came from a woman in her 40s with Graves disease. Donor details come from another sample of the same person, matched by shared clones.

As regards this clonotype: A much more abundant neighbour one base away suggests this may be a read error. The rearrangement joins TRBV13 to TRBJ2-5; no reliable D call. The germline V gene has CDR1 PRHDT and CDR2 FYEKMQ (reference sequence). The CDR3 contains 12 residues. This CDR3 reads CASSYSQEAQYF. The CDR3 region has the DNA TGTGCCAGCAGCTACAGCCAAGAGGCCCAGTACTTC.

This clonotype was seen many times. The CDR3 coding sequence is TGTGCCAGCAGCTTTGGGATCCGGACAGCCCAAGAGACCCAGTACTTC. Protein sequence: CASSFGIRTAQETQYF. The genes are TRBV11-3 and TRBJ2-5, with D maybe TRBD1 (6 bases). In germline, CDR1 is SGHNT, CDR2 YENEEA. Trimming took off 3 bases at V and 1 base at J, with 15 bases between the two ends. This CDR3 is 16 amino acids long. Full variable domain (remainder filled in from reference TRBV11-3 and TRBJ2-5): EAGVVQSPRYKIIEKKQPVAFWCNPISGHNTLYWYLQNLGQGPELLIRYENEEAVDDSQLPKDRFSAERLKGVDSTLKIQPAELGDSAVYLCASSFGIRTAQETQYFGPGTRLLVL.

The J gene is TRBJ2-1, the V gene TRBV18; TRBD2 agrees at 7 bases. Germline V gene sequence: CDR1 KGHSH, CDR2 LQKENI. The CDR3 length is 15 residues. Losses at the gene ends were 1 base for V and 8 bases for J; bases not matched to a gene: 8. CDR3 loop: CASSPLTGTKDEQFF. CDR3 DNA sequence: TGTGCCAGCTCACCACTCACCGGGACTAAGGATGAGCAGTTCTTC. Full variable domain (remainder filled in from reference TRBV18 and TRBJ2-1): NAGVMQNPRHLVRRRGQEARLRCSPMKGHSHVYWYRQLPEEGLKFMVYLQKENIIDESGMPKERFSAEFPKEGPSILRIQQVVRGDSAAYFCASSPLTGTKDEQFFGPGTRLTVL.

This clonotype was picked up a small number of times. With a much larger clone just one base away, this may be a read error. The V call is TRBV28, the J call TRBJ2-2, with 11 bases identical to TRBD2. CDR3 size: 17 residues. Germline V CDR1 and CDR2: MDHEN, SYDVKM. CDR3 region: CASSLFRLAGRTGGLFF. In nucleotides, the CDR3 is TGTGCCAGCAGTTTATTCCGACTAGCGGGAAGGACCGGGGGGCTGTTTTTT.

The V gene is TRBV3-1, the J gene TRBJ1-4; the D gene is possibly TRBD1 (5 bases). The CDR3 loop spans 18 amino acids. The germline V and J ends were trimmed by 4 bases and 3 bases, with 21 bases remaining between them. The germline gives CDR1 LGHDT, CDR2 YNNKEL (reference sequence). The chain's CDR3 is CASSLRGQGGRANEKLFF. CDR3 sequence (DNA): TGTGCCAGCAGCCTGCGTGGACAAGGCGGGCGAGCTAATGAAAAACTGTTTTTT. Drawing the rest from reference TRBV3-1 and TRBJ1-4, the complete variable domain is DTAVSQTPKYLVTQMGNDKSIKCEQNLGHDTMYWYKQDSKKFLKIMFSYNNKELIINETVPNRFSPKSPDKAHLNLHINSLELGDSAVYFCASSLRGQGGRANEKLFFGSGTQLSVL.

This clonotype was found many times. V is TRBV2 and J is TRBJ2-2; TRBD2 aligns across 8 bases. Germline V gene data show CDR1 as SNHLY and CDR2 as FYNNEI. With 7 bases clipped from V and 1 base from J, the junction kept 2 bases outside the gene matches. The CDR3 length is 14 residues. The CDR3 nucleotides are TGTGCCAGCAAGGGACTAGTGAACACCGGGGAGCTGTTTTTT. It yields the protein CASKGLVNTGELFF.

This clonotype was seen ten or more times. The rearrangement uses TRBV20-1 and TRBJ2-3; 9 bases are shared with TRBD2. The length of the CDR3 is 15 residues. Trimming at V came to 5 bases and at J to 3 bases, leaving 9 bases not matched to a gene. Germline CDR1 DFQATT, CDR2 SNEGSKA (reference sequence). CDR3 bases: TGCAGTGCTGCGGTTAGCGGGAGTGAAACAGATACGCAGTATTTT. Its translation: CSAAVSGSETDTQYF.

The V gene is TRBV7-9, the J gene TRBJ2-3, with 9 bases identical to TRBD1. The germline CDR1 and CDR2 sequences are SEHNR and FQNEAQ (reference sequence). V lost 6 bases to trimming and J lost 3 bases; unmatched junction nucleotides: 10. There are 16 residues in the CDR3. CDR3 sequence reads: CASSDPRGQGTDTQYF. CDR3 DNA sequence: TGTGCCAGCAGTGATCCGAGGGGACAGGGAACAGATACGCAGTATTTT.

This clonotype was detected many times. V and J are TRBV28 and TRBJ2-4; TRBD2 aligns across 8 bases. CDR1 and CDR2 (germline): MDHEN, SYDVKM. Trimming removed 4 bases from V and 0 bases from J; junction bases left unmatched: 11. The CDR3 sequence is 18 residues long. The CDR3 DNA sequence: TGTGCCAGCAGTTCCTACCTCTTAGCGGGAATAGCCAAAAACATTCAGTACTTC. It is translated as CASSSYLLAGIAKNIQYF.

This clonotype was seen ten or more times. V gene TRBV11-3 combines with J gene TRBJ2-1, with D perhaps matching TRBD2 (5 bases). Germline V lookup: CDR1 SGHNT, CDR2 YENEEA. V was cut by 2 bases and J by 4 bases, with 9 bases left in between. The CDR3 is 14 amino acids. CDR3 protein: CASSLNSGYNEQFF. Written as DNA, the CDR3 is TGTGCCAGCAGCTTAAATTCGGGGTACAATGAGCAGTTCTTC.

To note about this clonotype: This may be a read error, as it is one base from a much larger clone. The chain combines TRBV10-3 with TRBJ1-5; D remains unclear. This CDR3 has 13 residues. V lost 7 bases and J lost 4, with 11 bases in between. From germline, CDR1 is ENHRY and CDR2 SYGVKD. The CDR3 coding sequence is TGTGCCATCAACCGGGAATGGAATCAGCCCCAGCATTTT. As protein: CAINREWNQPQHF.